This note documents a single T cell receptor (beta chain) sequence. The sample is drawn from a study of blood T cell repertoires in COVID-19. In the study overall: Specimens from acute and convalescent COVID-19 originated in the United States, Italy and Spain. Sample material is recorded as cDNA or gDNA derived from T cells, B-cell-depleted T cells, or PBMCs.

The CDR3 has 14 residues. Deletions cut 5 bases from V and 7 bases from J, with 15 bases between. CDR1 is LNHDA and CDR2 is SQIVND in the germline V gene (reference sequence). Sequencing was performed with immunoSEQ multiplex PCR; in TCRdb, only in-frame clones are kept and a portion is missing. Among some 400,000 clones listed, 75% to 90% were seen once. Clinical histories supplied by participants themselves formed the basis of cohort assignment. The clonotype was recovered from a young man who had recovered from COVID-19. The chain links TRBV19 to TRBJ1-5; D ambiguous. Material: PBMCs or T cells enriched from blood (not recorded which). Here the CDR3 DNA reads TGTGCCAGTAGTGAGAGTGTCGGTAGCCAGCCCCAGCATTTT. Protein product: CASSESVGSQPQHF.